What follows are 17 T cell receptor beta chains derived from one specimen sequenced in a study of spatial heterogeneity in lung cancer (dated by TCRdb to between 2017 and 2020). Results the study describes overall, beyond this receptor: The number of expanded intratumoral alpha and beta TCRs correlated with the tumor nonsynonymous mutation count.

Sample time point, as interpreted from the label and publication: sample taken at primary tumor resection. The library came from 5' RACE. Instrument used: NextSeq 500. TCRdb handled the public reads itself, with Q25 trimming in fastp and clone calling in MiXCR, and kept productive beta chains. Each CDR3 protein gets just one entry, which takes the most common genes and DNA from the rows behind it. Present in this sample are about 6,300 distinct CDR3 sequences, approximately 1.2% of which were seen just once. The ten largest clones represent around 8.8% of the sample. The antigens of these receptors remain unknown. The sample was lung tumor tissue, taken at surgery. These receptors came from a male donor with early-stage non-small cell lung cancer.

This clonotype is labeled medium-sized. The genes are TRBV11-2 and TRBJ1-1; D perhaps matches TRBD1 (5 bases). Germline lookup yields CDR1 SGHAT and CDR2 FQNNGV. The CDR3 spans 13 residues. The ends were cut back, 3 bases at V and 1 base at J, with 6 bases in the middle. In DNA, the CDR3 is TGTGCCAGCAGCTTCGACAGGAACACTGAAGCTTTCTTT. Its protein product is CASSFDRNTEAFF.

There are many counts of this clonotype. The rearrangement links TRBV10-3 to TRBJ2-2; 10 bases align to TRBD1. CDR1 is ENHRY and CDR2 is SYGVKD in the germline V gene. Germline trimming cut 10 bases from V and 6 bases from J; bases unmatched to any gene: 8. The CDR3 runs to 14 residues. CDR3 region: CATTGTGVPGELFF. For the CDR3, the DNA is TGTGCCACCACCGGGACAGGGGTTCCCGGGGAGCTGTTTTTT.

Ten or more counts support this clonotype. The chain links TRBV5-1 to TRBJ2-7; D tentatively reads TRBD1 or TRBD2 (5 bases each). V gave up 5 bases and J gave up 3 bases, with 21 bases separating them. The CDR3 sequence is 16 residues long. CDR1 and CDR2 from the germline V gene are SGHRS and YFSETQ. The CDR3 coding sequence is TGCGCCAGCAGTGCCGGGACGGTCATCAATGGCTACGAGCAGTACTTC. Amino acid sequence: CASSAGTVINGYEQYF.

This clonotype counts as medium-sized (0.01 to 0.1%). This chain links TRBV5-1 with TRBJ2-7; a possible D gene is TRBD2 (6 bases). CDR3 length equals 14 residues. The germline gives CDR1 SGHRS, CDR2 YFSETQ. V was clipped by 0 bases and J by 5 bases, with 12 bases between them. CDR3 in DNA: TGCGCCAGCAGCTTGGCTAGCGATAACGACGAGCAGTACTTC. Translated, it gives CASSLASDNDEQYF.

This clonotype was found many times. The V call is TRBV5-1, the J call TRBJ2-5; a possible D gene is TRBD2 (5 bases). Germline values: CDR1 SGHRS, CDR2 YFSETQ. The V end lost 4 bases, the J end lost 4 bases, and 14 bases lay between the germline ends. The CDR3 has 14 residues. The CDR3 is CASSLSGIPETQYF. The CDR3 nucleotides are TGCGCCAGCAGCCTTTCCGGGATACCAGAGACCCAGTACTTC.

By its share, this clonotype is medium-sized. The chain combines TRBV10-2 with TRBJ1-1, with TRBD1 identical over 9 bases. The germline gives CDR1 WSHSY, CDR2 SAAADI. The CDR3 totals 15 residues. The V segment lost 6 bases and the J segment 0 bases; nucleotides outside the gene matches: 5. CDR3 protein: CASRDRGFLNTEAFF. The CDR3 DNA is TGCGCCAGCAGAGACAGGGGGTTTTTGAACACTGAAGCTTTCTTT.

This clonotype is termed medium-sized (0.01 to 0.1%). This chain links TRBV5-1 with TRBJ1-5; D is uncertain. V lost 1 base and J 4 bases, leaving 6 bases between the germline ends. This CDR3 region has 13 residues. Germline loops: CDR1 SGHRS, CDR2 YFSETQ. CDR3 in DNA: TGCGCCAGCAGCTTGCGGGGTAATCAGCCCCAGCATTTT. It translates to CASSLRGNQPQHF.

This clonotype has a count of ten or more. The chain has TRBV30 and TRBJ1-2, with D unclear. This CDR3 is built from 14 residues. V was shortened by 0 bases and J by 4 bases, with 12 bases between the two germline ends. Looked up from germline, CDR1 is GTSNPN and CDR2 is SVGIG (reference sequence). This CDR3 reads CAWSVGRSSYGYTF. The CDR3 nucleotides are TGTGCCTGGAGTGTAGGACGATCAAGCTATGGCTACACCTTC.

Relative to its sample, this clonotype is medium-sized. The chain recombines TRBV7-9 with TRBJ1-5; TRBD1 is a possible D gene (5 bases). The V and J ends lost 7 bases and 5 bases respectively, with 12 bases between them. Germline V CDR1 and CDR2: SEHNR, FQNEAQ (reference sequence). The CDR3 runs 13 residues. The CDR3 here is CASTLGGDQPQHF. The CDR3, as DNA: TGTGCCAGCACCTTGGGGGGTGATCAGCCCCAGCATTTT. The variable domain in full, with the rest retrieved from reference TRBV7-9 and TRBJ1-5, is DTGVSQNPRHKITKRGQNVTFRCDPISEHNRLYWYRQTLGQGPEFLTYFQNEAQLEKSRLLSDRFSAERPKGSFSTLEIQRTEQGDSAMYLCASTLGGDQPQHFGDGTRLSIL.

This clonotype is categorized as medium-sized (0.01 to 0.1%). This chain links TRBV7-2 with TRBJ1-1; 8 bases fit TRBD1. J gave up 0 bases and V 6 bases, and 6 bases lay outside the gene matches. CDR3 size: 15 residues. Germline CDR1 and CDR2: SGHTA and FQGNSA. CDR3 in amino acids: CASRDRAAMNTEAFF. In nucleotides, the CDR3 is TGTGCCAGCAGGGACAGGGCCGCTATGAACACTGAAGCTTTCTTT. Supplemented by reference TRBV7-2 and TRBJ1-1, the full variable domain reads GAGVSQSPSNKVTEKGKDVELRCDPISGHTALYWYRQSLGQGLEFLIYFQGNSAPDKSGLPSDRFSAERTGGSVSTLTIQRTQQEDSAVYLCASRDRAAMNTEAFFGQGTRLTVV.

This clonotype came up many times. CDR3 DNA: TGCGCCAGCAGCTTGGAGCCCGACATTAGGAACACTGAAGCTTTCTTT. Encoded protein: CASSLEPDIRNTEAFF. The chain has TRBV5-1 and TRBJ1-1; the D is unclear. The length of the CDR3 is 16 residues. Germline V lookup: CDR1 SGHRS, CDR2 YFSETQ. Trimming shortened V by 0 bases and J by 1 base, and 13 bases separated the two germline ends. Drawing the rest from reference TRBV5-1 and TRBJ1-1, the complete variable domain is KAGVTQTPRYLIKTRGQQVTLSCSPISGHRSVSWYQQTPGQGLQFLFEYFSETQRNKGNFPGRFSGRQFSNSRSEMNVSTLELGDSALYLCASSLEPDIRNTEAFFGQGTRLTVV.

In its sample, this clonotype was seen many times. The CDR3 reads CASRPSRGGLNQPQHF. The CDR3 bases are TGTGCCAGCAGGCCCTCCCGGGGGGGTCTTAATCAGCCCCAGCATTTT. V and J are TRBV12-3 or TRBV12-4 and TRBJ1-5, with TRBD1 as a possible D gene (5 bases). CDR3 size: 16 residues. Between the trimmed V and J ends, which lost 6 bases and 4 bases, there was a span of 19 bases.

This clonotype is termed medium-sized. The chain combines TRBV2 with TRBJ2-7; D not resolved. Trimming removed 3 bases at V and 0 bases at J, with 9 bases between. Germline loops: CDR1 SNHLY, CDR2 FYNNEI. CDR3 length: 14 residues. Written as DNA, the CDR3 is TGTGCCAGCAGTGAGGCGGCCAGCTCCTACGAGCAGTACTTC. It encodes CASSEAASSYEQYF.

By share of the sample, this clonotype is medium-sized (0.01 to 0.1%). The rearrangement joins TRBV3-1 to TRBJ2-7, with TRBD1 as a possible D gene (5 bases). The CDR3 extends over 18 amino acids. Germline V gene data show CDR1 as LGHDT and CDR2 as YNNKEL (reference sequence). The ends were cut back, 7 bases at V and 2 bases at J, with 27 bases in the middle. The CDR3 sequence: CASTPQLSNRMRTYEQYF. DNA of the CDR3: TGTGCCAGCACCCCCCAGCTGAGCAACAGGATGAGGACCTACGAGCAGTACTTC.

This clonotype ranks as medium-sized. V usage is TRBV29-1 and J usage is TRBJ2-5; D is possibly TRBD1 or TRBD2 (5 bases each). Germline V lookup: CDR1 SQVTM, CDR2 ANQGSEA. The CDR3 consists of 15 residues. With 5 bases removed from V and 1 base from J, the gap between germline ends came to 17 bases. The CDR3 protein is CSVSPGARVQETQYF. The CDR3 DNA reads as TGCAGCGTTTCCCCTGGGGCGCGGGTCCAAGAGACCCAGTACTTC.

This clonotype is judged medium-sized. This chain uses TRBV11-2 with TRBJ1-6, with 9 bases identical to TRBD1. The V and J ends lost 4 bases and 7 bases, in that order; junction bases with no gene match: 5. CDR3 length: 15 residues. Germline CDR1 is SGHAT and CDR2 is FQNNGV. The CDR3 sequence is CASSSNDRGNSPLHF. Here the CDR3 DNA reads TGTGCCAGCAGCTCCAATGACAGGGGGAATTCACCCCTCCACTTT.

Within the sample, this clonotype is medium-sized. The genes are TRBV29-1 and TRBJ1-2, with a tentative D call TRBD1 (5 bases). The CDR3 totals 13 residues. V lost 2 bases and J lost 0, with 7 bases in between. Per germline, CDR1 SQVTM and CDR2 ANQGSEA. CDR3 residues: CSVERQTNYGYTF. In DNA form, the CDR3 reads TGCAGCGTTGAAAGACAGACTAACTATGGCTACACCTTC.